This T cell receptor (beta chain) was documented in a study of T cells after yellow fever vaccination. At the level of the study: SMART-Seq v4 Ultra Low Input handled preparation of low-cell-number fractions. Study-wide findings and caveats: The study re-detected most primary-vaccination clones after the booster (around 96% CD4, roughly 88% CD8).

This clonotype was observed many times. Its antigen remains unknown. 5'RACE template switching generated TCR cDNA, adding a universal primer site and UMIs. One entry per CDR3 protein results from TCRdb running MiXCR on the 5' RACE reads. This sample has some 130,000 distinct CDR3 sequences, with about 6.2% found just once. V was pared by 2 bases and J by 4 bases, with 9 bases between. Germline loops: CDR1 MDHEN, CDR2 SYDVKM. This CDR3 contains 14 residues. The source material was CD4+ T cells sorted from PBMCs, sampled 10 days after the yellow fever booster vaccination. The sequence came from a man aged 25 to 45 who received the YFV17D yellow fever vaccine. The chain combines TRBV28 with TRBJ1-3; D is undetermined. As DNA, the CDR3 is TGTGCCAGCAGTTTACCCGCCAGGGGAAACACCATATATTTT. The encoded protein is CASSLPARGNTIYF.